Many counts were recorded for the clone carrying this T cell receptor (beta chain). The source of the sample is a study of T cell repertoires in cytomegalovirus infection. Whole-study context: Matching HLA type and CMV infection were both indicated by public TCR beta signatures.

V lost 5 bases to trimming and J lost 9 bases; unmatched junction nucleotides: 13. This CDR3 region has 16 residues. TCRdb used MiXCR to reprocess the reads, holding one entry per CDR3 protein. The top ten clones hold approximately 15% of a sample with more than 200,000 distinct CDR3 sequences, roughly 10% of them seen once. The rearrangement uses TRBV12-3 or TRBV12-4 and TRBJ2-1; 10 bases match TRBD1. This TCR came from a human donor in good health (CMV status not recorded). Some clones in this sample may be carry-over from other donors' samples. Sequencing used PBMCs. The CDR3 coding sequence is TGTGCCAGCAGTACAACCGGGGGTCGGACAGGGGGTGAGCAGTTCTTC. It codes for CASSTTGGRTGGEQFF.